These 20 T cell receptor beta chains were all obtained from the same sample, sequenced in a study of blood T cell repertoires in COVID-19. Assay used: immunoSEQ multiplex PCR; TCRdb lists only in-frame clones, some missing. The sample has about 320,000 clones, approximately 91% seen once. The sequencing sample was made of PBMCs or T cells enriched from blood (not recorded which). The receptors come from a man between 60 and 70 years old who had recovered from COVID-19.

The chain is built from TRBV6-5 and TRBJ2-7, with D maybe TRBD2 (6 bases). The CDR3 covers 13 residues. Deletions cut 2 bases from V and 8 bases from J, with 13 bases between. Germline CDR1 MNHEY, CDR2 SVGAGI. The CDR3 DNA is TGTGCCAGCAGTTACACGGGTGGGGGGAAGCAGTACTTC. As protein: CASSYTGGGKQYF.

The table lists this clone with a count of one. V usage is TRBV28 and J usage is TRBJ2-7; the match to TRBD1 covers 10 bases. From germline, CDR1 is MDHEN and CDR2 SYDVKM. The V and J ends lost 3 bases and 3 bases, in that order; junction bases with no gene match: 11. The CDR3 has 17 amino acids. CDR3 sequence (DNA): TGTGCCAGCAGTTTCTACCGGGGGACAGGGGATCTCTACGAGCAGTACTTC. Translating it yields CASSFYRGTGDLYEQYF.

This chain links TRBV5-6 with TRBJ1-4; tentatively, D is TRBD1 (5 bases). Germline CDR1 is SGHDT and CDR2 is YYEEEE. The CDR3 length is 15 residues. Deletions cut 4 bases from V and 2 bases from J, with 12 bases between. The CDR3 loop is CASSAAGRTNEKLFF. The CDR3 DNA reads as TGTGCCAGCAGCGCAGCGGGACGGACTAATGAAAAACTGTTTTTT.

The CDR3 DNA is TGTGCCAGCAGCTCGACGCGGGGGTACAATGAGCAGTTCTTC. This codes for CASSSTRGYNEQFF. V is TRBV7-2 and J is TRBJ2-1; 7 bases map to TRBD2. The CDR3 length is 14 residues. The germline V gene has CDR1 SGHTA and CDR2 FQGNSA. The junction had 4 bases not matched to a gene; V was cut back by 4 bases and J by 4 bases.

V and J are TRBV18 and TRBJ1-3; weak D call: TRBD1 (6 bases). V gave up 3 bases and J gave up 1 base, with 13 bases separating them. In germline, CDR1 is KGHSH, CDR2 LQKENI. This CDR3 contains 16 residues. CDR3 DNA sequence: TGTGCCAGCTCACCGAACGACAGGTGGTCTGGAAACACCATATATTTT. Protein product: CASSPNDRWSGNTIYF.

The chain recombines TRBV7-8 with TRBJ2-5, with 8 bases lining up with TRBD2. In germline, CDR1 is SGHVS, CDR2 FQNEAQ. Germline trimming cut 6 bases from V and 5 bases from J; bases unmatched to any gene: 8. The CDR3 consists of 14 residues. The CDR3 loop is CASSPSGSRETQYF. The CDR3 DNA sequence: TGTGCCAGCAGTCCGAGCGGGAGTCGCGAGACCCAGTACTTC.

The V call is TRBV28, the J call TRBJ1-2; TRBD1 is a possible D gene (6 bases). The CDR3 is 13 residues long. The V gene lost 7 bases and the J gene lost 4 bases, with 13 bases spanning the gap. Germline assignment: CDR1 MDHEN and CDR2 SYDVKM. CDR3 in DNA: TGTGCCAGCACCCCACAGGGCCCCTATGGCTACACCTTC. This codes for CASTPQGPYGYTF.

The rearrangement links TRBV5-1 to TRBJ2-2, with 8 bases identical to TRBD2. From germline, CDR1 is SGHRS and CDR2 YFSETQ. V shed 4 bases and J 6 bases; nucleotides not matched to a gene: 11. CDR3 length: 16 amino acids. The CDR3 sequence: CASSPAGTGGSGELFF. The CDR3 DNA reads as TGCGCCAGCAGCCCGGCAGGGACGGGAGGGTCCGGGGAGCTGTTTTTT.

The gene calls are TRBV7-9 and TRBJ2-2; 7 nucleotides agree with TRBD1. The CDR3 length is 14 residues. The V segment lost 5 bases and the J segment 5 bases; nucleotides outside the gene matches: 5. Germline CDR1 is SEHNR and CDR2 is FQNEAQ (reference sequence). In DNA, the CDR3 is TGTGCCAGCAGCCGGGGACAGCCTACCGGGGAGCTGTTTTTT. This gives the protein CASSRGQPTGELFF.

This chain links TRBV6-5 with TRBJ1-3; D unclear. CDR1 MNHEY and CDR2 SVGAGI come from the germline V gene. V lost 4 bases to trimming and J lost 0 bases, with 10 bases between them. This CDR3 contains 15 residues. CDR3 bases: TGTGCCAGCAGTTGGGGAGGCGGCTCTGGAAACACCATATATTTT. Its translation: CASSWGGGSGNTIYF.

The V gene is TRBV14, the J gene TRBJ1-3, with D unclear. The germline CDR1 and CDR2 sequences are SGHDN and FVKESK. The CDR3 runs 15 residues. Deletions cut 2 bases from V and 0 bases from J, with 8 bases between. CDR3 DNA: TGTGCCAGCAGCCAACGCGGCAACTCTGGAAACACCATATATTTT. Translating it yields CASSQRGNSGNTIYF. Combining the CDR3 with reference TRBV14 and TRBJ1-3 gives the whole variable domain EAGVTQFPSHSVIEKGQTVTLRCDPISGHDNLYWYRRVMGKEIKFLLHFVKESKQDESGMPNNRFLAERTGGTYSTLKVQPAELEDSGVYFCASSQRGNSGNTIYFGEGSWLTVV.

The chain links TRBV27 to TRBJ2-7; possible D gene TRBD2, 7 bases. Trimming took 0 bases from V and 3 from J, leaving 18 bases between them. The CDR3 spans 17 residues. CDR1 MNHEY and CDR2 SMNVEV come from the germline V gene (reference sequence). DNA for the CDR3: TGTGCCAGCAGTTTATCGTCCGGGGGGCACCAAAACTACGAGCAGTACTTC. Translation gives CASSLSSGGHQNYEQYF.

V usage is TRBV10-3 and J usage is TRBJ1-2; D not resolved. Per the germline V gene, CDR1 is ENHRY and CDR2 is SYGVKD. This CDR3 contains 10 residues. V was trimmed by 10 bases and J by 5 bases, leaving 8 bases between them. CDR3 coding DNA: TGTGCCACCAAGGAGTATGGCTACACCTTC. It specifies CATKEYGYTF.

The chain recombines TRBV9 with TRBJ1-1; a weak D match, TRBD1 (5 bases). V lost 3 bases and J lost 3, with 15 bases in between. The germline V gene encodes CDR1 SGDLS and CDR2 YYNGEE. The CDR3 is 15 residues long. The CDR3 is CASSAGGGVDTEAFF. The DNA of the CDR3 is TGTGCCAGCAGCGCCGGGGGAGGGGTCGACACTGAAGCTTTCTTT.

The CDR3 sequence: CASSQRGEVPSEQFF. The DNA of the CDR3 is TGTGCCAGCAGCCAGCGGGGGGAGGTCCCTAGTGAGCAGTTCTTC. The chain recombines TRBV7-9 with TRBJ2-1, with 9 bases aligning to TRBD2. The CDR3 covers 15 residues. Germline V gene data show CDR1 as SEHNR and CDR2 as FQNEAQ (reference sequence). J gave up 9 bases and V 5 bases, and 11 bases lay outside the gene matches.

The chain has TRBV19 and TRBJ1-5; D unresolved. Looked up from germline, CDR1 is LNHDA and CDR2 is SQIVND (reference sequence). V dropped 11 bases and J dropped 0 bases, with 14 bases sitting between them. The CDR3 is made up of 14 amino acids. DNA of the CDR3: TGTGCCTCCAAACCGGTTAATAGCAATCAGCCCCAGCATTTT. Its protein is CASKPVNSNQPQHF.

The rearrangement uses TRBV7-9 and TRBJ1-4, with TRBD1 matching over 9 bases. The CDR3 is made up of 15 amino acids. V lost 4 bases to trimming and J lost 5 bases; unmatched junction nucleotides: 5. The germline CDR1 and CDR2 sequences are SEHNR and FQNEAQ (reference sequence). CDR3 DNA: TGTGCCAGCAGCTCCCGACAGGGGGACAATGAAAAACTGTTTTTT. Residues: CASSSRQGDNEKLFF.

V is TRBV9 and J is TRBJ1-2; perhaps TRBD1 as D (5 bases). V gave up 3 bases and J gave up 2 bases, with 17 bases separating them. The CDR3 is 16 amino acids. The germline CDR1 and CDR2 sequences are SGDLS and YYNGEE. In nucleotides, the CDR3 is TGTGCCAGCAGCGCCCGAATATTAGGGGCCAACTATGGCTACACCTTC. This encodes CASSARILGANYGYTF.

This clone has only a few counts. This chain links TRBV28 with TRBJ1-5; D unclear. V lost 4 bases and J lost 5, with 9 bases in between. Germline V gene data show CDR1 as MDHEN and CDR2 as SYDVKM. This CDR3 is built from 13 residues. CDR3 sequence: CASSSAYYQPQHF. The DNA of the CDR3 is TGTGCCAGCAGTTCCGCCTACTATCAGCCCCAGCATTTT.

This sequence joins TRBV18 and TRBJ2-7; 8 bases agree with TRBD1. Germline V gene sequence: CDR1 KGHSH, CDR2 LQKENI. This CDR3 is built from 15 residues. The trim removed 1 base at V and 3 bases at J, leaving 5 bases unmatched. CDR3 protein: CASSPQSGQVYEQYF. In nucleotides, the CDR3 is TGTGCCAGCTCACCACAGTCGGGACAGGTCTACGAGCAGTACTTC.